Presented here are 28 T cell receptor beta chains from one specimen sequenced in a study of shared clonotypes between healthy human individuals. TCRdb's copy holds only in-frame clones and misses some; the assay was immunoSEQ multiplex PCR. The sample has about 1.5 million clones; 95% to 99% are singletons. The sample was naive CD4+ T cells sorted from blood. Subset indicated: CD45RA+ positively selected. The origin of the receptors is a man in his thirties or forties in good health.

This sequence joins TRBV18 and TRBJ2-3; TRBD2 agrees at 8 bases. This CDR3 is 17 amino acids long. Looked up from germline, CDR1 is KGHSH and CDR2 is LQKENI. The V segment lost 3 bases and the J segment 2 bases; nucleotides outside the gene matches: 10. In DNA form, the CDR3 reads TGTGCCAGCTCACCGTCCGGGACTAGTTCCGCCACAGATACGCAGTATTTT. It translates to CASSPSGTSSATDTQYF.

The chain combines TRBV27 with TRBJ2-2; 7 nucleotides line up with TRBD2. The J segment lost 5 bases and the V segment lost 7 bases, leaving 7 bases of the junction unmatched. Looked up from germline, CDR1 is MNHEY and CDR2 is SMNVEV (reference sequence). This CDR3 is built from 14 residues. The CDR3 spells CASMVGGWTGELFF. The CDR3, as DNA: TGTGCCAGCATGGTGGGAGGGTGGACCGGGGAGCTGTTTTTT.

The sample holds one count of this clone. The chain has TRBV7-8 and TRBJ2-6, with D possibly being TRBD2 (5 bases). The V end was cut by 5 bases, the J end by 0 bases, with 17 bases between. Germline lookup yields CDR1 SGHVS and CDR2 FQNEAQ. The CDR3 runs to 18 residues. CDR3 nucleotide sequence: TGTGCCAGCAGCACGCCTGGACTTAGTGTCTCTGGGGCCAACGTCCTGACTTTC. This codes for CASSTPGLSVSGANVLTF.

The chain joins TRBV7-9 to TRBJ2-7, with D perhaps being TRBD1 or TRBD2 (5 bases each). The CDR3 runs to 15 residues. The V gene lost 5 bases and the J gene lost 2 bases, with 16 bases spanning the gap. CDR1 and CDR2 (germline): SEHNR, FQNEAQ (reference sequence). CDR3 bases: TGTGCCAGCAGCCGTCCCTCTGAGGGGACCTACGAGCAGTACTTC. This encodes CASSRPSEGTYEQYF.

The genes are TRBV5-1 and TRBJ2-1, with 8 bases matching TRBD2. The J segment lost 2 bases and the V segment lost 4 bases, leaving 5 bases of the junction unmatched. CDR3 length: 15 amino acids. CDR1 and CDR2 from the germline V gene are SGHRS and YFSETQ. Written as DNA, the CDR3 is TGCGCCAGCAGCCCGTCCGGGGGGGCCTACAATGAGCAGTTCTTC. Translating gives CASSPSGGAYNEQFF.

The chain's CDR3 is CASRPGQGGQETQYF. The CDR3, as DNA: TGTGCCAGCAGACCCGGACAGGGTGGACAAGAGACCCAGTACTTC. The V call is TRBV27, the J call TRBJ2-5, with 8 bases aligning to TRBD1. V was clipped by 6 bases and J by 2 bases; unmatched bases: 8. CDR1 and CDR2 (germline): MNHEY, SMNVEV (reference sequence). The CDR3 totals 15 residues.

The chain is built from TRBV5-1 and TRBJ2-2; tentatively, D is TRBD1 (5 bases). CDR3 length: 15 amino acids. The ends were cut back, 0 bases at V and 4 bases at J, with 10 bases in the middle. In germline, CDR1 is SGHRS, CDR2 YFSETQ. As DNA, the CDR3 is TGCGCCAGCAGCTTGGCCTTAAGGGGCACCGGGGAGCTGTTTTTT. It encodes CASSLALRGTGELFF.

The chain uses TRBV4-1 and TRBJ2-7; 7 nucleotides line up with TRBD2. The CDR3 runs to 15 residues. The germline CDR1 and CDR2 sequences are MGHRA and YSYEKL. Germline trimming cut 1 base from V and 3 bases from J; bases unmatched to any gene: 6. This CDR3 reads CASSQVGAGRYEQYF. DNA for the CDR3: TGCGCCAGCAGCCAAGTGGGAGCGGGACGCTACGAGCAGTACTTC.

CDR3 protein: CASTRTSRYEQYF. CDR3 DNA sequence: TGTGCCAGCACGAGGACTAGCAGGTACGAGCAGTACTTC. This sequence joins TRBV6-1 and TRBJ2-7; 8 nucleotides line up with TRBD2. This CDR3 comprises 13 residues. With 7 bases clipped from V and 4 bases from J, the junction kept 6 bases outside the gene matches. Germline CDR1 and CDR2: MNHNS and SASEGT.

V and J are TRBV4-1 and TRBJ1-4; D ambiguous. With 4 bases removed from V and 4 bases from J, the gap between germline ends came to 10 bases. Germline CDR1 is MGHRA and CDR2 is YSYEKL. The CDR3 has 14 residues. Here the CDR3 reads CASSPLTDNEKLFF. CDR3 nucleotide sequence: TGCGCCAGCAGCCCACTAACGGATAATGAAAAACTGTTTTTT.

This rearrangement joins TRBV28 to TRBJ1-2; the match to TRBD1 covers 9 bases. Germline-derived CDR1 and CDR2 are MDHEN and SYDVKM. V trimming: 5 bases; J trimming: 4 bases; junction bases outside the gene matches: 17. This CDR3 is 18 amino acids long. The CDR3 nucleotides read TGTGCCAGCAGTCCCATAGCCCCCCGGACAGGGGTGAGCTATGGCTACACCTTC. Protein product: CASSPIAPRTGVSYGYTF.

The J gene is TRBJ2-1, the V gene TRBV18, with D possibly being TRBD2 (5 bases). CDR1 and CDR2 (germline): KGHSH, LQKENI. Trimming took 5 bases from V and 3 from J, leaving 8 bases between them. This CDR3 contains 13 residues. The CDR3 DNA follows: TGTGCCAGCTCAGGCGAGGGCTACAATGAGCAGTTCTTC. Its translation is CASSGEGYNEQFF.

Comments on this clone: The sample carries other DNA sequences with the same CDR3. The V and J genes are TRBV7-9 and TRBJ2-1; 10 nucleotides match TRBD2. The germline CDR1 and CDR2 sequences are SEHNR and FQNEAQ (reference sequence). V trimming: 4 bases; J trimming: 2 bases; junction bases outside the gene matches: 8. The CDR3 has 17 amino acids. This chain's CDR3 is CASSSGGLAGAYNEQFF. The CDR3 bases are TGTGCCAGCAGCTCAGGAGGTCTAGCGGGAGCCTACAATGAGCAGTTCTTC.

As regards this clone: The same CDR3 also results from other DNA sequences found in this sample. The rearrangement links TRBV11-2 to TRBJ2-7; maybe TRBD1 (5 bases). The germline gives CDR1 SGHAT, CDR2 FQNNGV. The V and J ends lost 0 bases and 1 base respectively, with 7 bases between them. The CDR3 covers 14 residues. DNA of the CDR3: TGTGCCAGCAGCTTAGACAGGGTTTCCTACGAGCAGTACTTC. Encoded protein: CASSLDRVSYEQYF.

The chain is built from TRBV10-2 and TRBJ2-1, with TRBD2 identical over 7 bases. V shed 2 bases and J 1 base; nucleotides not matched to a gene: 2. The CDR3 consists of 15 residues. Germline CDR1 reads WSHSY; CDR2 reads SAAADI. CDR3 sequence (DNA): TGCGCCAGCAGTGAGCTACTAGCGTCCTACAATGAGCAGTTCTTC. Translation gives CASSELLASYNEQFF.

The chain joins TRBV18 to TRBJ2-3; D gene uncertain. The CDR3 totals 15 residues. Between the trimmed V and J ends, which lost 0 bases and 0 bases, there was a span of 7 bases. The germline gives CDR1 KGHSH, CDR2 LQKENI. The CDR3 here is CASSPPDASTDTQYF. The CDR3 DNA sequence: TGTGCCAGCTCACCACCTGACGCCAGCACAGATACGCAGTATTTT.

The rearrangement joins TRBV7-6 to TRBJ2-7; D may be TRBD1 (5 bases). The germline V gene has CDR1 SGHVS and CDR2 FNYEAQ. The V end lost 1 base, the J end lost 1 base, and 11 bases lay between the germline ends. This CDR3 spans 15 amino acids. CDR3 DNA sequence: TGTGCCAGCAGCTTAGGATCAGGGCCGTCCTACGAGCAGTACTTC. Its protein is CASSLGSGPSYEQYF.

The chain joins TRBV20-1 to TRBJ2-5; D not resolved. Trimming shortened V by 1 base and J by 9 bases, and 9 bases separated the two germline ends. Germline V CDR1 and CDR2: DFQATT, SNEGSKA (reference sequence). The CDR3 consists of 11 residues. The CDR3 nucleotides are TGCAGTGCTAGAGTTCAGGCGGCCCAGTACTTC. Protein sequence: CSARVQAAQYF.

The chain is built from TRBV28 and TRBJ2-7; 8 bases fit TRBD2. The CDR3 has 12 amino acids. Germline V gene sequence: CDR1 MDHEN, CDR2 SYDVKM. J lost 12 bases, V lost 3 bases, and 7 bases had no gene match. This CDR3 is CASSFGLAGTYF. In DNA form, the CDR3 reads TGTGCCAGCAGTTTTGGGCTAGCGGGCACGTACTTC.

In the case of this clone: This same CDR3 is encoded by further DNA sequences in the sample. V and J are TRBV5-1 and TRBJ2-7; D is uncertain. The CDR3 consists of 13 residues. CDR1 is SGHRS and CDR2 is YFSETQ in the germline V gene. Trimming shortened V by 4 bases and J by 0 bases, and 8 bases separated the two germline ends. The CDR3 loop reads CASSPDGSYEQYF. In DNA form, the CDR3 reads TGCGCCAGCAGCCCGGACGGCTCCTACGAGCAGTACTTC.

This clone was seen just once. The chain couples TRBV5-1 to TRBJ2-2; D is uncertain. The CDR3 sequence is 15 residues long. V was cut by 4 bases and J by 3 bases, with 13 bases left in between. Germline values: CDR1 SGHRS, CDR2 YFSETQ. This CDR3 reads CASSPHMLDTGELFF. Here the CDR3 DNA reads TGCGCCAGCAGCCCCCACATGTTGGACACCGGGGAGCTGTTTTTT. The full variable domain, completed using reference TRBV5-1 and TRBJ2-2, is KAGVTQTPRYLIKTRGQQVTLSCSPISGHRSVSWYQQTPGQGLQFLFEYFSETQRNKGNFPGRFSGRQFSNSRSEMNVSTLELGDSALYLCASSPHMLDTGELFFGEGSRLTVL.

The chain couples TRBV7-8 to TRBJ1-2; the match to TRBD1 covers 7 bases. Germline V gives CDR1 SGHVS, CDR2 FQNEAQ. CDR3 length: 15 residues. V gave up 4 bases and J gave up 4 bases; unmatched junction bases: 9. The CDR3 nucleotides read TGTGCCAGCAGCTCCCACAGGGGCTTTGTCTATGGCTACACCTTC. Translating gives CASSSHRGFVYGYTF.

The chain employs TRBV19 and TRBJ2-7; D perhaps matches TRBD2 (6 bases). V was clipped by 4 bases and J by 4 bases, with 17 bases between them. This CDR3 contains 15 residues. CDR1 and CDR2 from the germline V gene are LNHDA and SQIVND (reference sequence). For the CDR3, the DNA is TGTGCCAGTAGTACCTCCTTGGGGGGACGTTACGAGCAGTACTTC. As protein: CASSTSLGGRYEQYF.

In the case of this clone: The junction shows a germline mismatch at one end, possibly a read error. The chain recombines TRBV7-2 with TRBJ2-7, with TRBD2 matching 7 bases. The CDR3 consists of 14 residues. Per germline, CDR1 SGHTA and CDR2 FQGNSA. CDR3: CASSLGLAETERYF. The CDR3, as DNA: TGTGCCAGCAGCTTAGGGCTAGCGGAGACCGAGCGGTACTTC.

This clone has only one observation. The J gene is TRBJ2-2, the V gene TRBV6-4, with D unclear. The length of the CDR3 is 16 residues. V lost 6 bases to trimming and J lost 0 bases, with 14 bases between them. Germline V gene lookup returns CDR1 MRHNA and CDR2 SNTAGT. In DNA, the CDR3 is TGTGCCAGCAGCAGACTGGCTGGAACGAACACCGGGGAGCTGTTTTTT. Its protein is CASSRLAGTNTGELFF.

In this sample, this clone turned up once. V gene TRBV6-1 combines with J gene TRBJ1-5, with 12 bases aligning to TRBD1. The germline V gene encodes CDR1 MNHNS and CDR2 SASEGT. V was clipped by 0 bases and J by 8 bases; unmatched bases: 8. The CDR3 length is 17 residues. CDR3 in DNA: TGTGCCAGCAGTGAAGCGCTGGGGACAGGGGGCCGGGAGCCCCAGCATTTT. Amino acid sequence: CASSEALGTGGREPQHF.

The chain combines TRBV11-2 with TRBJ1-4; 8 nucleotides match TRBD1. Germline V gene lookup returns CDR1 SGHAT and CDR2 FQNNGV. There are 17 residues in the CDR3. Trimming at V came to 4 bases and at J to 5 bases, leaving 12 bases not matched to a gene. The CDR3 reads CASSSYRGRKENEKLFF. As DNA, the CDR3 is TGTGCCAGCAGCTCTTACAGGGGGAGAAAAGAGAATGAAAAACTGTTTTTT.

As regards this clone: This same CDR3 is encoded by further DNA sequences in the sample. The chain carries TRBV10-1 and TRBJ2-7; no definite D call. This CDR3 is 11 amino acids long. Trimming removed 3 bases at V and 5 bases at J, with 5 bases between. CDR1 is WNHNN and CDR2 is SYGVQD in the germline V gene (reference sequence). The CDR3 sequence is CASSDRDEQYF. In DNA form, the CDR3 reads TGCGCCAGCAGTGATAGGGACGAGCAGTACTTC.